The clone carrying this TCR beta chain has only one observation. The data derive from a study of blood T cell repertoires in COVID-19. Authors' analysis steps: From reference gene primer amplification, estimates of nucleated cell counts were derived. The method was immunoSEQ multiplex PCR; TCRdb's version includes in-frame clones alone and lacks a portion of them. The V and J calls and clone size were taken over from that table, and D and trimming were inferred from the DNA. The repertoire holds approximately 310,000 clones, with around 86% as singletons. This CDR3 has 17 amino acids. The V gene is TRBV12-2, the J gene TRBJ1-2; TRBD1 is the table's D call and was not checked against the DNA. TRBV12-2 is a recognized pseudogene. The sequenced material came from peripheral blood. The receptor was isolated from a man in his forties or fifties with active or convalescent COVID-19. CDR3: CASRTGTGVWCNYGYTF. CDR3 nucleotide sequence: TGTGCAAGTCGTACCGGGACAGGGGTTTGGTGTAACTATGGCTACACCTTC.